The next 6 T cell receptor beta chains were all read from a single sample in a study of T-cell memory formation after mild COVID-19. TCRdb reanalysed the 5' RACE reads using MiXCR and keeps one entry per CDR3 protein. This sample has approximately 500,000 distinct CDR3 sequences, with nearly 25% found just once. The sequenced sample was PBMCs or a T cell subset sorted from them (not recorded which). These receptors were taken from an adult woman who had mild COVID-19 (a few samples of this study predate the infection). Cell type and time point are not known.

The CDR3 sequence is CASSYSKGARNEQYF. CDR3 in DNA: TGTGCCAGCAGTTACTCGAAGGGGGCGCGGAACGAGCAGTACTTC. The chain recombines TRBV6-6 with TRBJ2-7, with 7 bases that match TRBD1. This CDR3 region has 15 residues. Germline assignment: CDR1 MNHNY and CDR2 SVGAGI (reference sequence). V shed 0 bases and J 5 bases; nucleotides not matched to a gene: 7.

The chain joins TRBV14 to TRBJ1-2, with 7 positions matching TRBD1. This CDR3 is built from 15 residues. Germline V gives CDR1 SGHDN, CDR2 FVKESK. J lost 3 bases, V lost 0 bases, and 4 bases had no gene match. CDR3: CASSQDQGGHYGYTF. The CDR3 bases are TGTGCCAGCAGCCAAGATCAGGGGGGGCACTATGGCTACACCTTC.

The rearrangement uses TRBV9 and TRBJ2-2; D remains unclear. CDR3 length: 16 amino acids. Trimming took 2 bases from V and 0 from J, leaving 11 bases between them. CDR1 SGDLS and CDR2 YYNGEE come from the germline V gene. In DNA form, the CDR3 reads TGTGCCAGCAGCGTGAATAGGGCCACGAACACCGGGGAGCTGTTTTTT. Its translation is CASSVNRATNTGELFF.

The rearrangement uses TRBV19 and TRBJ2-1, with 11 positions matching TRBD2. This CDR3 region has 15 residues. Germline CDR1 and CDR2: LNHDA and SQIVND (reference sequence). The trim removed 3 bases at V and 9 bases at J, leaving 7 bases unmatched. The CDR3 here is CASSILAGGLGEQFF. Written as DNA, the CDR3 is TGTGCCAGTAGTATTTTAGCGGGGGGGCTTGGTGAGCAGTTCTTC.

The V call is TRBV7-9, the J call TRBJ2-7, with 8 bases matching TRBD1. The ends lost 6 bases at V and 2 bases at J; junction bases unmatched: 6. The germline V gene has CDR1 SEHNR and CDR2 FQNEAQ (reference sequence). There are 14 residues in the CDR3. CDR3 coding DNA: TGTGCCAGCAGATCCCCGGACAGGGCCTACGAGCAGTACTTC. Translated, it gives CASRSPDRAYEQYF.

Many counts were recorded for this clonotype. The V gene is TRBV18, the J gene TRBJ2-4; D remains ambiguous. The CDR3 is 14 amino acids. V was clipped by 2 bases and J by 0 bases, with 5 bases between them. The germline V gene encodes CDR1 KGHSH and CDR2 LQKENI. CDR3 sequence reads: CASSPGLAKNIQYF. The CDR3 DNA reads as TGTGCCAGCTCACCAGGGTTAGCCAAAAACATTCAGTACTTC. Full variable domain (missing parts from reference TRBV18 and TRBJ2-4): NAGVMQNPRHLVRRRGQEARLRCSPMKGHSHVYWYRQLPEEGLKFMVYLQKENIIDESGMPKERFSAEFPKEGPSILRIQQVVRGDSAAYFCASSPGLAKNIQYFGAGTRLSVL.